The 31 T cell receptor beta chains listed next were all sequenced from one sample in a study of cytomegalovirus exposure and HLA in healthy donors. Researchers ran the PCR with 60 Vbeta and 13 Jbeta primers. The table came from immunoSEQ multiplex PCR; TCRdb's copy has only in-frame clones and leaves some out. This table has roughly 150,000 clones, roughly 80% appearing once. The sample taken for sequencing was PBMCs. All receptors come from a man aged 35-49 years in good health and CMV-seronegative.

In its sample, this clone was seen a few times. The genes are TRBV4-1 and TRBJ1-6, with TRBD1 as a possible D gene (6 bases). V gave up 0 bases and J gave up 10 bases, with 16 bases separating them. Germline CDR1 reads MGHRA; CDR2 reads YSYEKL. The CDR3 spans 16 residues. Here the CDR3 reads CASSQDLGGLLSPLHF. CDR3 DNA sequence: TGCGCCAGCAGCCAAGATTTGGGGGGGCTGTTGTCACCCCTCCACTTT.

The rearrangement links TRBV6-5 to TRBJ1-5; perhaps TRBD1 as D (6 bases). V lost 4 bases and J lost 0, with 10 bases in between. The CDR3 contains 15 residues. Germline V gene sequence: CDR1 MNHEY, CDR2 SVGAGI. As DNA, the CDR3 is TGTGCCAGCAGTTCAACAGGGTTTAGCAATCAGCCCCAGCATTTT. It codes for CASSSTGFSNQPQHF.

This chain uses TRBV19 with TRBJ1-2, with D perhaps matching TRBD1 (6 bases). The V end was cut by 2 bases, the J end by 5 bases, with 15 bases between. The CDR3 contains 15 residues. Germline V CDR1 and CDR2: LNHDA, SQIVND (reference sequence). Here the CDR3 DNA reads TGTGCCAGTAGTATACCCCTGGGCAGGGGATATGGCTACACCTTC. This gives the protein CASSIPLGRGYGYTF.

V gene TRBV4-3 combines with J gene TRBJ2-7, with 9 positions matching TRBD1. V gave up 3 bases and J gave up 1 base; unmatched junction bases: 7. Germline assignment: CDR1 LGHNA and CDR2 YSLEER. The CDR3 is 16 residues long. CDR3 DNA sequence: TGCGCCAGCAGCCACAAAATAGACAGGGGGTCCTACGAGCAGTACTTC. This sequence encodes CASSHKIDRGSYEQYF.

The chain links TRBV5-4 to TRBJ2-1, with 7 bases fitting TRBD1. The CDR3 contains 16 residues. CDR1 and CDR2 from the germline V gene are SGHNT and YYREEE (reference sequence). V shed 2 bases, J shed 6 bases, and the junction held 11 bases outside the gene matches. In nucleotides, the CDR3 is TGTGCCAGCAGCTTAAGCAGCACAGGGGTCTCCAATGAGCAGTTCTTC. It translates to CASSLSSTGVSNEQFF.

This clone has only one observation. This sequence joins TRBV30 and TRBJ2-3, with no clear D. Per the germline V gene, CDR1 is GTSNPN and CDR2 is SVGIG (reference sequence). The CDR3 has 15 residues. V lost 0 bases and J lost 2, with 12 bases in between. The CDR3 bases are TGTGCCTGGAGTGTACTTGCGGCCTCCACAGATACGCAGTATTTT. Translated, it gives CAWSVLAASTDTQYF.

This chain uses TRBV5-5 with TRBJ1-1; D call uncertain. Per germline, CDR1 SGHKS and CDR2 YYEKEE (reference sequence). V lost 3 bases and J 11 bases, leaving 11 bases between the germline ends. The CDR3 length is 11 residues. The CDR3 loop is CASSSQVGAFF. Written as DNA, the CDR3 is TGTGCCAGCAGCTCCCAGGTTGGGGCTTTCTTT.

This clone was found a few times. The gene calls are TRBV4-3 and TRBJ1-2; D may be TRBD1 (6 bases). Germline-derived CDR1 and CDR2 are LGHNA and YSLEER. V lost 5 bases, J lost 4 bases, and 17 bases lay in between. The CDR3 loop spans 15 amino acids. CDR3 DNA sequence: TGCGCCAGCAGCAGAGACAGGAACCGGGTCTATGGCTACACCTTC. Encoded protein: CASSRDRNRVYGYTF.

The CDR3 nucleotides read TGCAGCGTTGTACGCCAGACAGGGGGTGCCTACAATGAGCAGTTCTTC. Protein product: CSVVRQTGGAYNEQFF. The chain couples TRBV29-1 to TRBJ2-1; 9 bases line up with TRBD1. The CDR3 sequence is 16 residues long. Looked up from germline, CDR1 is SQVTM and CDR2 is ANQGSEA. V lost 4 bases to trimming and J lost 2 bases; unmatched junction nucleotides: 9.

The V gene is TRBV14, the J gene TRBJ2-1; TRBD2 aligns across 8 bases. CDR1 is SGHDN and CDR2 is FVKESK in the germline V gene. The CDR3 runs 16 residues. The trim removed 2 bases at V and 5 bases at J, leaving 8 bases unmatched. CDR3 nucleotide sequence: TGTGCCAGCAGCCAAAGAGCGGGGGCCGATCACAATGAGCAGTTCTTC. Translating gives CASSQRAGADHNEQFF.

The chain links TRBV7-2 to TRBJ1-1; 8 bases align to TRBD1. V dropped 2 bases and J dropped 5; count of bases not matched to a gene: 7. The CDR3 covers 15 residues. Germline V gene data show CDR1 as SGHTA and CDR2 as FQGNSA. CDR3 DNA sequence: TGTGCCAGCAGCTTAAACACAGGGGGGAAAACTGAAGCTTTCTTT. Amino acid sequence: CASSLNTGGKTEAFF.

CDR3 amino acids: CASSGDRGRYEQYF. The CDR3 DNA follows: TGTGCCAGCAGCGGGGACAGGGGGCGCTACGAGCAGTACTTC. The chain recombines TRBV5-4 with TRBJ2-7; 12 bases fit TRBD1. CDR3 size: 14 residues. V lost 4 bases to trimming and J lost 3 bases; unmatched junction nucleotides: 2. Germline V gene data show CDR1 as SGHNT and CDR2 as YYREEE (reference sequence).

The DNA for the CDR3 is TGTGCCAGCAGTGAATCAGCGGGGGAAGAGACCCAGTACTTC. Translation gives CASSESAGEETQYF. V usage is TRBV25-1 and J usage is TRBJ2-5, with 8 bases lining up with TRBD2. Germline loops: CDR1 MGHDK, CDR2 SYGVNS. Trimming took 1 base from V and 3 from J; bases not matched to a gene: 1. The CDR3 consists of 14 residues.

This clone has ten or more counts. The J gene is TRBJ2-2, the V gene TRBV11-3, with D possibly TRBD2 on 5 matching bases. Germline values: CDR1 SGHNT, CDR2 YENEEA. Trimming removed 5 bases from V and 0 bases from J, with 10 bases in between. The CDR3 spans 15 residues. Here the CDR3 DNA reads TGTGCCAGCAGCAATAGCGCCGCGAACACCGGGGAGCTGTTTTTT. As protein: CASSNSAANTGELFF.

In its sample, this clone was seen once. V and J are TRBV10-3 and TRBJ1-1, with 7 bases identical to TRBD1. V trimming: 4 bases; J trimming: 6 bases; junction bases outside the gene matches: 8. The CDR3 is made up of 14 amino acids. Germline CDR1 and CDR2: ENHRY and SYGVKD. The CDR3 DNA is TGTGCCATCAGTGTCGGGCAGGGGGACCCTGAAGCTTTCTTT. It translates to CAISVGQGDPEAFF.

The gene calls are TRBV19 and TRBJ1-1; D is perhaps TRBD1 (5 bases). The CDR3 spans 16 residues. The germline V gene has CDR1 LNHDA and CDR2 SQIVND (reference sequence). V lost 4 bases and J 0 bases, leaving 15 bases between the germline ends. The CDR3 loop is CASSTPGGGMNTEAFF. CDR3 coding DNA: TGTGCCAGTAGTACCCCTGGGGGGGGTATGAACACTGAAGCTTTCTTT.

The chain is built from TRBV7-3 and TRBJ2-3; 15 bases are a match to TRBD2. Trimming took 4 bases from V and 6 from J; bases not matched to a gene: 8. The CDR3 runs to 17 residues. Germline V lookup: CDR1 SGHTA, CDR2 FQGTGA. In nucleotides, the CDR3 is TGTGCCAGCAGCTCACAGGGACTAGCGGGAGGAGGGGATACGCAGTATTTT. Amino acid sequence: CASSSQGLAGGGDTQYF.

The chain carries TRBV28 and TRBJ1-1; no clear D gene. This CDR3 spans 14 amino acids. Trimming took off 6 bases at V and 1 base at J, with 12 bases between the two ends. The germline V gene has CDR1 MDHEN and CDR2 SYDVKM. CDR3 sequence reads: CASRPATGNTEAFF. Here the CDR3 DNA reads TGTGCCAGCAGACCCGCGACGGGGAACACTGAAGCTTTCTTT.

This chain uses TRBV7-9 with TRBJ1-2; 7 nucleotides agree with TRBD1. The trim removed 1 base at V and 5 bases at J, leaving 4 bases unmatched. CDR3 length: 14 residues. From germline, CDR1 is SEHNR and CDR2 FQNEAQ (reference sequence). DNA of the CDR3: TGTGCCAGCAGCTTAGGCGACAGGGAGTATGGCTACACCTTC. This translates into CASSLGDREYGYTF.

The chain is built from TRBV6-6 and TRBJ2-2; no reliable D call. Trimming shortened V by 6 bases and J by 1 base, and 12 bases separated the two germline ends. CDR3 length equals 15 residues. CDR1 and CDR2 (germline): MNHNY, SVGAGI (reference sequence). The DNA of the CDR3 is TGTGCCAGCAGCCATAGACTCGGGAACACCGGGGAGCTGTTTTTT. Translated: CASSHRLGNTGELFF.

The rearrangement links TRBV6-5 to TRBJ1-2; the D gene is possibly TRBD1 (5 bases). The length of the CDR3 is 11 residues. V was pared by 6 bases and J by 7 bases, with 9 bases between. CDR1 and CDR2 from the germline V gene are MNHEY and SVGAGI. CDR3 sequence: CASRQELGYTF. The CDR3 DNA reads TGTGCCAGCAGACAGGAACTTGGCTACACCTTC.

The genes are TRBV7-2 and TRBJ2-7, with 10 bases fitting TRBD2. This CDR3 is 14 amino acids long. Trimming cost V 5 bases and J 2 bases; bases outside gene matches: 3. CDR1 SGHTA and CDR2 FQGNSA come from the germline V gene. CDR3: CASSPTSGPYEQYF. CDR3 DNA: TGTGCCAGCAGCCCGACTAGCGGGCCCTACGAGCAGTACTTC.

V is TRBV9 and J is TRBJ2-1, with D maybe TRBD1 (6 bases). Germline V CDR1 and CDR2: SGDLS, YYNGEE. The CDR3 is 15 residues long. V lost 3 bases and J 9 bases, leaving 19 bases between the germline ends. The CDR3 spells CASSDPRRGIVEQFF. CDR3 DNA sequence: TGTGCCAGCAGCGATCCTAGAAGGGGGATAGTTGAGCAGTTCTTC.

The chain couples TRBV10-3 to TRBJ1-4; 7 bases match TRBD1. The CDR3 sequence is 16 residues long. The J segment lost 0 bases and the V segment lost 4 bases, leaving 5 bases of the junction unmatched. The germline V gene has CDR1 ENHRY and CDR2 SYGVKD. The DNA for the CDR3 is TGTGCCATCAGTGCCTCCGGACAGGCAACTAATGAAAAACTGTTTTTT. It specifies CAISASGQATNEKLFF.

Here the CDR3 reads CASSPSGTSGETQYF. The CDR3, as DNA: TGTGCCAGCAGTCCTAGCGGGACTAGCGGGGAGACCCAGTACTTC. The chain is built from TRBV7-8 and TRBJ2-5; TRBD2 matches 12 bases. CDR3 size: 15 residues. The germline CDR1 and CDR2 sequences are SGHVS and FQNEAQ. V gave up 6 bases and J gave up 5 bases; unmatched junction bases: 7.

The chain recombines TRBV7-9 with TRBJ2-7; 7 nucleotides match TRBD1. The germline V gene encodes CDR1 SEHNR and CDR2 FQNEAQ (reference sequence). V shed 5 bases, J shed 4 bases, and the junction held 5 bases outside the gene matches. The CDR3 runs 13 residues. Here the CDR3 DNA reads TGTGCCAGCAGCCCGACAGGGAGTTACGAGCAGTACTTC. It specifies CASSPTGSYEQYF.

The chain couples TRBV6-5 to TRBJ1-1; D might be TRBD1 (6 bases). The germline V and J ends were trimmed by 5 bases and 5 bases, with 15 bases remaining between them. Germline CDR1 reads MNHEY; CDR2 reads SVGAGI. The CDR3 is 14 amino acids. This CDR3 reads CASSQEQGRTEAFF. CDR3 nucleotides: TGTGCCAGCAGTCAGGAACAGGGTCGGACTGAAGCTTTCTTT.

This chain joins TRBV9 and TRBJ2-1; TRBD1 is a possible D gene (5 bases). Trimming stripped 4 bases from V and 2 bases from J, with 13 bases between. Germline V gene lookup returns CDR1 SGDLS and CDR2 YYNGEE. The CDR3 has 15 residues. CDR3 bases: TGTGCCAGCAGCCCCGACAGACAAGCCTACAATGAGCAGTTCTTC. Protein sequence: CASSPDRQAYNEQFF.

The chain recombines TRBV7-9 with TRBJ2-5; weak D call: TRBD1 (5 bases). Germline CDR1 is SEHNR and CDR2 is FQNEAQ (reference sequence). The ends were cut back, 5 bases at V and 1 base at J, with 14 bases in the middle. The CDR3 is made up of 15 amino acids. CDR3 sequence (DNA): TGTGCCAGCAGCCCAGGGCAGGCGGCCCAAGAGACCCAGTACTTC. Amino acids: CASSPGQAAQETQYF.

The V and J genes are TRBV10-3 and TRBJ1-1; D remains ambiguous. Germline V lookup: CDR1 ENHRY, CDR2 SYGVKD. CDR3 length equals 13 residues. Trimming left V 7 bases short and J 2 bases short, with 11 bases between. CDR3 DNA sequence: TGTGCCATCACCGCTGCGGAAAACACTGAAGCTTTCTTT. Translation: CAITAAENTEAFF.

The CDR3 bases are TGTGCCAGCAGCTCGACAGGGGACTATGGCTACACCTTC. Protein product: CASSSTGDYGYTF. The rearrangement links TRBV7-9 to TRBJ1-2; 8 bases line up with TRBD1. Germline CDR1 reads SEHNR; CDR2 reads FQNEAQ (reference sequence). V lost 4 bases, J lost 3 bases, and 1 base stayed unmatched. The CDR3 is 13 residues long.